This TCR beta chain was recorded in a study of blood T cell repertoires in COVID-19. Here immunoSEQ multiplex PCR was the method, and the copy in TCRdb shows in-frame clones only, minus some. Here the sample spans roughly 230,000 clones, roughly 80% being singletons. Germline values: CDR1 SGDLS, CDR2 YYNGEE. The V gene end was trimmed by 3 bases and the J gene end by 6 bases; junction bases not matched to a gene: 5. CDR3 length equals 15 residues. The V and J genes are TRBV9 and TRBJ2-2, with TRBD1 matching 10 bases. This clonotype was obtained from a man aged 45-65 years who had recovered from COVID-19. The source material was PBMCs or T cells enriched from blood (not recorded which). The CDR3 loop is CASSARQGAAGELFF. The CDR3 DNA reads TGTGCCAGCAGCGCACGACAGGGGGCGGCCGGGGAGCTGTTTTTT.